The 14 T cell receptor beta chains below all came from one sample that was sequenced in a study of a mutant IDH1 vaccine in newly diagnosed glioma. What these receptors recognize is not known. TCRdb's table, derived via immunoSEQ multiplex PCR, lists solely in-frame clones and lacks some. Among roughly 43,000 clones, roughly 83% were seen once, and the ten largest hold about 2.5%. Time point in this sample: week 23, last vaccination. Doses consisted of 300 ug of mutant IDH1 20-mer peptide each, paired with topical imiquimod. The sample consisted of PBMCs, taken from a glioma patient whose treatment included an IDH1 peptide vaccine. Receptor source: a woman under 30 with glioma. Some clones in this sample may be carry-over from other donors' samples.

The rearrangement uses TRBV7-9 and TRBJ2-7; D may be TRBD1 (5 bases). Per germline, CDR1 SEHNR and CDR2 FQNEAQ (reference sequence). The CDR3 extends over 15 amino acids. With 3 bases removed from V and 1 base from J, the gap between germline ends came to 13 bases. For the CDR3, the DNA is TGTGCCAGCAGCTTGCGCAGGGATAGTTCCTACGAGCAGTACTTC. It specifies CASSLRRDSSYEQYF.

The chain has TRBV5-1 and TRBJ2-2; tentatively, D is TRBD2 (6 bases). Germline lookup yields CDR1 SGHRS and CDR2 YFSETQ. V dropped 2 bases and J dropped 13 bases, with 18 bases sitting between them. The CDR3 is 14 residues long. The CDR3 here is CASSFLGGLRRLFF. CDR3 nucleotides: TGCGCCAGCAGCTTTCTGGGGGGTCTTAGGAGGCTGTTTTTT.

The chain recombines TRBV13 with TRBJ2-6; possibly TRBD2 for D (5 bases). Germline V gene data show CDR1 as PRHDT and CDR2 as FYEKMQ (reference sequence). Trimming removed 0 bases from V and 2 bases from J, with 17 bases in between. CDR3 length equals 19 residues. CDR3 residues: CASSLGRGIRTTGANVLTF. CDR3 sequence (DNA): TGTGCCAGCAGCTTAGGCCGGGGAATTAGGACCACTGGGGCCAACGTCCTGACTTTC.

This clone was recorded once. This chain connects TRBV19 to TRBJ2-5, with TRBD1 as a possible D gene (6 bases). Germline assignment: CDR1 LNHDA and CDR2 SQIVND (reference sequence). Trimming stripped 6 bases from V and 4 bases from J, with 15 bases between. The CDR3 loop spans 14 amino acids. CDR3 amino acids: CASSPTPGAETQYF. As DNA, the CDR3 is TGTGCCAGTAGCCCAACCCCAGGGGCAGAGACCCAGTACTTC.

The chain couples TRBV14 to TRBJ1-3; 7 bases align to TRBD1. With V trimmed by 7 bases and J by 3 bases, 12 bases remained unmatched. This CDR3 is 16 amino acids long. Germline V gene data show CDR1 as SGHDN and CDR2 as FVKESK. The CDR3 DNA reads as TGTGCCAGCATACAGTACAGGGGAGGGGATGGAAACACCATATATTTT. Translation: CASIQYRGGDGNTIYF.

CDR3 nucleotides: TGTGCCAGCAGTTACTCTAGGGGGCTAGGGTACGAGCAGTACTTC. This translates into CASSYSRGLGYEQYF. V gene TRBV6-5 combines with J gene TRBJ2-7; 7 bases map to TRBD1. The J segment lost 4 bases and the V segment lost 0 bases, leaving 6 bases of the junction unmatched. The germline CDR1 and CDR2 sequences are MNHEY and SVGAGI. The CDR3 is made up of 15 amino acids.

This chain uses TRBV6-1 with TRBJ1-2, with a weak D call TRBD1 (6 bases). The CDR3 spans 15 residues. Germline-derived CDR1 and CDR2 are MNHNS and SASEGT. The germline V and J ends were trimmed by 4 bases and 7 bases, with 19 bases remaining between them. The CDR3 spells CASSVGAGVILGYTF. CDR3 DNA: TGTGCCAGCAGTGTCGGGGCAGGGGTAATCCTTGGCTACACCTTC.

This clone was recorded only once. V usage is TRBV5-4 and J usage is TRBJ1-3, with a tentative D call TRBD1 (5 bases). V was trimmed by 4 bases and J by 4 bases, leaving 18 bases between them. Germline lookup yields CDR1 SGHNT and CDR2 YYREEE (reference sequence). The CDR3 sequence is 16 residues long. The CDR3 DNA sequence: TGTGCCAGCAGCGATCGGGACTCCGGCACGGGAAACACCATATATTTT. This codes for CASSDRDSGTGNTIYF.

The chain couples TRBV23-1 to TRBJ1-1; D might be TRBD1 (6 bases). TRBV23-1 carries the ORF label, with uncertain function. Trimming left V 8 bases short and J 2 bases short, with 15 bases between. This CDR3 has 14 residues. CDR3: CASRRTANNTEAFF. The CDR3 DNA sequence: TGCGCCAGCCGGAGGACAGCAAATAACACTGAAGCTTTCTTT.

This chain uses TRBV5-1 with TRBJ2-3; D unresolved. Germline CDR1 reads SGHRS; CDR2 reads YFSETQ. The CDR3 is 15 amino acids. Deletions cut 3 bases from V and 1 base from J, with 12 bases between. CDR3 DNA: TGCGCCAGCAGCTCCTACGCACGGGGCACAGATACGCAGTATTTT. This codes for CASSSYARGTDTQYF.

Turning to this clone: A junction boundary mismatches the germline segment, possibly from a read error. The chain uses TRBV7-7 and TRBJ2-7, with 14 nucleotides matching TRBD2. The germline CDR1 and CDR2 sequences are SSHAT and FNYEAQ (reference sequence). CDR3 length: 13 residues. This chain's CDR3 is CASSSGTSGREYF. The CDR3 bases are TGTGCTAGCAGCTCCGGGACTAGCGGGAGAGAGTACTTC.

CDR3 nucleotide sequence: TGTGCCAGCAGCTTGGAACAGAATGAAAAACTGTTTTTT. Protein product: CASSLEQNEKLFF. The chain combines TRBV5-6 with TRBJ1-4, with D unclear. Trimming took 0 bases from V and 5 from J, leaving 5 bases between them. In germline, CDR1 is SGHDT, CDR2 YYEEEE. The CDR3 consists of 13 residues.

The rearrangement uses TRBV6-5 and TRBJ2-6; D uncertain. V lost 3 bases and J lost 4, with 13 bases in between. Germline loops: CDR1 MNHEY, CDR2 SVGAGI. CDR3 size: 16 residues. The CDR3 DNA sequence: TGTGCCAGCAGTTATAAGGGTGCAGGAGGGGCCAACGTCCTGACTTTC. Its translation: CASSYKGAGGANVLTF.

The rearrangement links TRBV7-2 to TRBJ2-7; tentative D call: TRBD2 (6 bases). The ends were cut back, 2 bases at V and 3 bases at J, with 14 bases in the middle. The CDR3 runs 15 residues. Germline-derived CDR1 and CDR2 are SGHTA and FQGNSA. The CDR3 coding sequence is TGTGCCAGCAGCTTATCTCACGGGGGTGGCTACGAGCAGTACTTC. Translating gives CASSLSHGGGYEQYF.